A selection of T cell receptor beta chains follows, all from one sample in a study of blood T cell repertoires in COVID-19. The repertoire was sequenced with immunoSEQ multiplex PCR; TCRdb's copy has only in-frame clones and lacks some. The profile shows tens of thousands of clones, 65% to 80% of them singletons. Sequencing was carried out using peripheral blood. These receptors were obtained from a human donor in a cohort sampled during active COVID-19. Both conserved end residues are part of each CDR3. The D gene is left open where the match is weak.

d_gene | v_gene | CDR3aa
NA | TRBV28 | CASRWDTMNTEAFF
NA | TRBV28 | CATRDSRSSYEQYF
TRBD2 | TRBV28 | CASSFWSSGRVTDTQYF
NA | TRBV5-5 | CASSLIAGEKLFF
TRBD1 | TRBV29-1 | CSGRRTGGETEAFF
NA | TRBV15 | CATSRVGGPNEKLFF
NA | TRBV6-6 | CASSQNKGSGYGYTF
TRBD2 | TRBV6-6 | CASRSGERADTQYF
NA | TRBV19 | CASSIRTVGNTEAFF
NA | TRBV6-5 | CASSPNRGGSDTQYF
NA | TRBV7-2 | CASSLAVARGTEAFF
TRBD1 | TRBV12-3/TRBV12-4 | CASSLDRVGELFF
TRBD2 | TRBV5-1 | CASSLSPPGTSGYNEQFF
TRBD1 | TRBV27 | CASSFRTGPGYTF
NA | TRBV19 | CASSIRNGARMNTEAFF
NA | TRBV18 | CASSPFETYEQYF
NA | TRBV20-1 | CSAEDYEQYF
NA | TRBV28 | CASSLGGADTQYF
TRBD2 | TRBV4-2 | CASSHNGLAGVINTGELFF
TRBD1 | TRBV5-4 | CASSLVTGGGTEAFF
NA | TRBV4-2 | CASSQELAAKNIQYF
TRBD2 | TRBV7-2 | CASSRLAGSYEQYF
NA | TRBV10-3 | CAISESGRGDTGELFF
TRBD2 | TRBV9 | CASSVSLAGETQYF
NA | TRBV5-1 | CASIGIQGNTQYF
NA | TRBV6-4 | CASSEVSFSGELFF
TRBD2 | TRBV7-2 | CASRPTRGGDTQYF
NA | TRBV9 | CASSRLGVNTGELFF
TRBD1 | TRBV3-1/TRBV3-2 | CASSQDYRGQGVGGYTF
NA | TRBV19 | CASSTRKQALRTDTQYF
NA | TRBV29-1 | CSVRPAIADTQYF
TRBD1 | TRBV18 | CASSPQGARYEQYF